This entry describes one T cell receptor beta chain. Its antigen is currently not known. No much larger clone exists at a distance of one base, and base qualities are not known. The CDR3, from cysteine to phenylalanine, totals 14 residues. Of the read, only the CDR3 DNA is kept; its 42 bases are in frame from base 1. Trimming removed 2 bases from V and 8 bases from J; the gene matches leave 10 bases unexplained. CDR1 and CDR2, looked up from the germline V gene (reference sequence), are GTSNPN and SVGIG. The sample is drawn from a study of blood T cell repertoires in COVID-19 (TCRdb year 2020). Looking at the study overall: Samples covering the acute and convalescent phases of COVID-19 were provided by collaborators in the United States, Italy and Spain. A de-identified subject ID, COVID-19 status, age in years and sex were almost always included in the sample metadata. Where HLA class I and class II types were available, the types were taken from metadata supplied by the sample provider, not from assay-based typing. The prospective study material was composed of cDNA or gDNA derived from T cells, B-cell-depleted T cells, or PBMCs. Subjects who had been exposed to COVID-19, were actively infected with it, or had recovered from it provided the deeply sampled blood TCRbeta repertoires that made up the dataset. The repertoires were released in a freely available public database intended as a resource for research on the immune response to SARS-CoV-2. Samples came from the ongoing ImmuneRACE study (first 160 participants) plus 1,254 subjects from 6 global collaborators. Results and caveats for the whole study, not just this receptor: Clinical and demographic metadata were provided uncurated, with the amount varying by source and participant.

The immunoSEQ Assay, a bias-controlled multiplex PCR, was used to amplify TCRbeta CDR3 regions from genomic DNA. Under the source paper's analysis protocol: The number of nucleated cells in each sample was estimated from the amplification of reference gene primers within the assay. To quantify the absolute abundance of each unique TCRbeta CDR3 rearrangement, sequence reads were collapsed and filtered. For each sample, productive Simpson clonality was calculated as the square root of Simpson's diversity index across productive rearrangements. TCRdb's version of the immuneACCESS table is confined to in-frame rearrangements and falls short of the full clone set. An unresolved V gene accounts for under half of the shortfall where checked; the remainder is of unknown origin. That table gives V, J and clone size, and the DNA gave D and trimming. The sample table shows under 300,000 clones, and around 82% are seen once. The biggest ten clones account for 5.7% of the sample.

Each collaborating institution followed its own protocols to collect whole blood in K2EDTA tubes. For TCRbeta analysis, collaborators shipped samples as frozen whole blood, isolated PBMCs, or DNA extracted from either of those sample types. The sample was peripheral blood. The chain is encoded by TRBV30 joined to TRBJ2-5, and 8 junction bases match TRBD2. The receptor was derived from a man older than 75 with acute or convalescent COVID-19. CDR3 region: CAWSRSSGGPTQYF. At the DNA level, the sequence is TGTGCCTGGAGTAGATCCAGCGGGGGCCCCACCCAGTACTTC. The full variable domain, with segments outside the CDR3 supplied by the reference TRBV30 and TRBJ2-5 proteins, appears as SQTIHQWPATLVQPVGSPLSLECTVEGTSNPNLYWYRQAAGRGLQLLFYSVGIGQISSEVPQNLSASRPQDRQFILSSKKLLLSDSGFYLCAWSRSSGGPTQYFGPGTRLLVL.